The 18 T cell receptor beta chains in this list originate from one sample, sequenced in a study of shared clonotypes between healthy human individuals. Assay used: immunoSEQ multiplex PCR; TCRdb lists only in-frame clones, some missing. The sample carries 2 million to 2.5 million clones, 95% recorded once. The sequenced sample consisted of naive CD4+ T cells sorted from blood. Subset indicated: CD45RA+ positively selected. Receptor source: a man between 18 and 35 years old in good health.

Comments on this clone: Other DNA sequences in the same sample also yield this CDR3. The chain links TRBV19 to TRBJ2-5, with unresolved D. V lost 3 bases and J 3 bases, leaving 8 bases between the germline ends. This CDR3 is 13 amino acids long. CDR1 and CDR2 (germline): LNHDA, SQIVND (reference sequence). CDR3 sequence (DNA): TGTGCCAGTAGTATCGGCAGTGAAGAGACCCAGTACTTC. Its translation is CASSIGSEETQYF.

This clone occurred once. The gene calls are TRBV6-5 and TRBJ1-6; D is perhaps TRBD1 (6 bases). Germline CDR1 and CDR2: MNHEY and SVGAGI. V lost 2 bases and J 7 bases, leaving 12 bases between the germline ends. The length of the CDR3 is 15 residues. DNA for the CDR3: TGTGCCAGCAGTTACACCCGACAGGAAAATTCACCCCTCCACTTT. This sequence encodes CASSYTRQENSPLHF.

This chain connects TRBV25-1 to TRBJ1-1; D ambiguous. Germline values: CDR1 MGHDK, CDR2 SYGVNS. This CDR3 spans 15 amino acids. Trimming removed 3 bases from V and 5 bases from J, with 16 bases in between. The CDR3 region is CASSDQSPGWTEAFF. The CDR3 DNA is TGTGCCAGCAGTGATCAGTCCCCGGGGTGGACTGAAGCTTTCTTT.

This rearrangement joins TRBV6-5 to TRBJ1-6; no definite D call. The CDR3 spans 15 residues. CDR1 and CDR2 from the germline V gene are MNHEY and SVGAGI. V lost 2 bases to trimming and J lost 7 bases, with 12 bases between them. The chain's CDR3 is CASSYRGPVNSPLHF. CDR3 DNA: TGTGCCAGCAGTTACCGGGGTCCGGTGAATTCACCCCTCCACTTT.

This chain connects TRBV7-2 to TRBJ2-7, with D perhaps matching TRBD1 (6 bases). V dropped 2 bases and J dropped 4 bases, with 12 bases sitting between them. The germline CDR1 and CDR2 sequences are SGHTA and FQGNSA. The CDR3 is made up of 14 amino acids. CDR3 bases: TGTGCCAGCAGCTTATTACAGGGACCGTACGAGCAGTACTTC. It specifies CASSLLQGPYEQYF.

The chain combines TRBV6-1 with TRBJ1-2, with 9 bases fitting TRBD1. Germline V gene lookup returns CDR1 MNHNS and CDR2 SASEGT. CDR3 length equals 13 residues. With 7 bases clipped from V and 7 bases from J, the junction kept 7 bases outside the gene matches. The CDR3 sequence: CASTRTGDIGYTF. The DNA for the CDR3 is TGTGCCAGCACTAGGACAGGGGATATTGGCTACACCTTC.

V and J are TRBV5-4 and TRBJ1-2; 7 nucleotides align to TRBD1. Germline values: CDR1 SGHNT, CDR2 YYREEE (reference sequence). The length of the CDR3 is 13 residues. V dropped 9 bases and J dropped 2; count of bases not matched to a gene: 7. The CDR3 sequence: CATTTGNNYGYTF. Here the CDR3 DNA reads TGTGCCACAACGACAGGGAACAACTATGGCTACACCTTC.

This chain links TRBV12-2 with TRBJ1-5; no DNA check was done on the table's D call, TRBD1. TRBV12-2 is reported as a pseudogene. This CDR3 region has 17 residues. CDR3 amino acids: CASRSSGTGTPNQPQHF. CDR3 nucleotides: TGTGCAAGTCGCTCCTCCGGGACAGGGACCCCCAATCAGCCCCAGCATTTT.

V gene TRBV4-2 combines with J gene TRBJ1-6, with TRBD1 matching over 10 bases. Trimming removed 1 base from V and 5 bases from J; junction bases left unmatched: 11. The CDR3 length is 19 residues. Looked up from germline, CDR1 is LGHNA and CDR2 is YNFKEQ. The CDR3 loop reads CASSQVRGQGKGHNSPLHF. CDR3 nucleotides: TGTGCCAGCAGCCAAGTTAGGGGACAGGGGAAAGGGCATAATTCACCCCTCCACTTT.

This clone was seen only a few times. This rearrangement joins TRBV5-1 to TRBJ2-5; 8 bases fit TRBD2. From germline, CDR1 is SGHRS and CDR2 YFSETQ. The CDR3 has 17 residues. Germline trimming cut 4 bases from V and 4 bases from J; bases unmatched to any gene: 15. The CDR3 loop reads CASSRVGGDPDLETQYF. The CDR3, as DNA: TGCGCCAGCAGCCGAGTCGGGGGGGACCCCGACTTAGAGACCCAGTACTTC.

CDR3 DNA sequence: TGTGCCATCAGCCCAGGGGATTCACCCCTCCACTTT. Translated: CAISPGDSPLHF. The chain employs TRBV10-3 and TRBJ1-6; tentatively, D is TRBD1 (6 bases). CDR3 length: 12 residues. The V end lost 6 bases, the J end lost 8 bases, and 8 bases lay between the germline ends. The germline CDR1 and CDR2 sequences are ENHRY and SYGVKD.

The genes are TRBV5-6 and TRBJ2-6; D is uncertain. The CDR3 runs 15 residues. Trimming removed 1 base at V and 2 bases at J, with 7 bases between. Germline V gene lookup returns CDR1 SGHDT and CDR2 YYEEEE. CDR3 sequence (DNA): TGTGCCAGCAGCTTGAGGCAGGCTGGGGCCAACGTCCTGACTTTC. Its protein is CASSLRQAGANVLTF.

The chain joins TRBV19 to TRBJ1-1; the D gene is possibly TRBD1 (5 bases). The V end lost 5 bases, the J end lost 0 bases, and 13 bases lay between the germline ends. Looked up from germline, CDR1 is LNHDA and CDR2 is SQIVND (reference sequence). The CDR3 sequence is 15 residues long. CDR3 nucleotide sequence: TGTGCCAGTAGTCCAGGGATAGTTATGAACACTGAAGCTTTCTTT. This gives the protein CASSPGIVMNTEAFF.

The chain uses TRBV30 and TRBJ1-6; no clear D. CDR1 is GTSNPN, CDR2 SVGIG, per germline (reference sequence). V was cut by 4 bases and J by 4 bases, with 14 bases left in between. This CDR3 has 15 amino acids. DNA of the CDR3: TGTGCCTGGACCACCTCGGGGATTTATAATTCACCCCTCCACTTT. This sequence encodes CAWTTSGIYNSPLHF.

V usage is TRBV7-8 and J usage is TRBJ2-1, with 11 bases lining up with TRBD1. Germline-derived CDR1 and CDR2 are SGHVS and FQNEAQ. The junction had 8 bases not matched to a gene; V was cut back by 5 bases and J by 8 bases. This CDR3 has 15 amino acids. CDR3 protein: CASSARDRGLDEQFF. CDR3 in DNA: TGTGCCAGCAGCGCCCGGGACAGGGGGTTAGATGAGCAGTTCTTC. The full variable domain, in which reference TRBV7-8 and TRBJ2-1 provide the parts outside the CDR3, is GAGVSQSPRYKVAKRGQDVALRCDPISGHVSLFWYQQALGQGPEFLTYFQNEAQLDKSGLPSDRFFAERPEGSVSTLKIQRTQQEDSAVYLCASSARDRGLDEQFFGPGTRLTVL.

Of note for this clone: The identical CDR3 is also encoded by other nucleotide sequences in the sample. The V gene is TRBV7-2, the J gene TRBJ2-7; TRBD2 matches at 7 bases. Germline lookup yields CDR1 SGHTA and CDR2 FQGNSA. Trimming at V came to 1 base and at J to 4 bases, leaving 4 bases not matched to a gene. The CDR3 runs 14 residues. As DNA, the CDR3 is TGTGCCAGCAGCTTAGGGGGGACTACTTACGAGCAGTACTTC. This encodes CASSLGGTTYEQYF.

The chain carries TRBV6-6 and TRBJ1-5, with D maybe TRBD1 (6 bases). The V and J ends lost 6 bases and 2 bases respectively, with 11 bases between them. Looked up from germline, CDR1 is MNHNY and CDR2 is SVGAGI (reference sequence). The CDR3 extends over 14 amino acids. CDR3 sequence reads: CASSAGVGNQPQHF. CDR3 coding DNA: TGTGCCAGCAGCGCAGGGGTAGGCAATCAGCCCCAGCATTTT.

The genes are TRBV7-2 and TRBJ2-6; a weak D match, TRBD1 (6 bases). The V gene lost 1 base and the J gene lost 0 bases, with 10 bases spanning the gap. Looked up from germline, CDR1 is SGHTA and CDR2 is FQGNSA. CDR3 size: 17 residues. The CDR3 is CASSLVGGFSGANVLTF. The CDR3 nucleotides are TGTGCCAGCAGCTTAGTAGGGGGATTCTCTGGGGCCAACGTCCTGACTTTC.